What follows is one T cell receptor (beta chain) and its context. This sample is part of a study of shared clonotypes between healthy human individuals. Using immunoSEQ multiplex PCR, the repertoire was profiled, and TCRdb retains in-frame clones only, with some absent. Among approximately 2.4 million clones, under 97% were seen once, and the ten largest hold 0.13%. The clonotype was recovered from a man aged 18 to 30 in good health. The sample was naive CD4+ T cells sorted from blood. The subset here: CD45RA+ positively selected.

The CDR3 spells CASSPYLTGQNTIYF. The CDR3 DNA follows: TGTGCCAGCAGTCCTTACCTGACAGGACAAAACACCATATATTTT. The chain has TRBV6-5 and TRBJ1-3; tentatively, D is TRBD1 (6 bases). This CDR3 region has 15 residues. V lost 5 bases, J lost 6 bases, and 17 bases lay in between. The germline V gene has CDR1 MNHEY and CDR2 SVGAGI.